This T cell receptor beta chain originates from a study of blood T cells in healthy people across ages. PCR was performed a second time for about 7 to 12 cycles using a sample-barcoded 5' primer and a J-beta primer mix. MiXCR was run by TCRdb on the 5' RACE reads, yielding one entry per CDR3 protein. The sample consists of about 730,000 distinct CDR3 sequences, 43% of them appearing once. The sequence came from a woman aged 60-75 years in good health. The sequencing sample was made of blood.

CDR3 sequence: CASSYLREGYEQYF. CDR3 nucleotide sequence: TGTGCCAGCAGTTACTTGCGGGAGGGGTACGAGCAGTACTTC. The chain couples TRBV6-5 to TRBJ2-7, with 9 bases fitting TRBD2. The CDR3 loop spans 14 amino acids. From germline, CDR1 is MNHEY and CDR2 SVGAGI. V dropped 1 base and J dropped 4; count of bases not matched to a gene: 2.